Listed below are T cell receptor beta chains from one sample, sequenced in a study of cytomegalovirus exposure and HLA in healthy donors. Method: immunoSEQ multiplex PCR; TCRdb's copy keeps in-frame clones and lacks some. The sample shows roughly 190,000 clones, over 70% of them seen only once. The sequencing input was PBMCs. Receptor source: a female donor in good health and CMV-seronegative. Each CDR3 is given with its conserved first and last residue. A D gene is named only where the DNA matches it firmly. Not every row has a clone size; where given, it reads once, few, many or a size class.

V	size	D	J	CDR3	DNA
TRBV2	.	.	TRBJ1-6	CASIEGGHNSPLHF	TGTGCCAGCATCGAGGGGGGGCATAATTCACCCCTCCACTTT
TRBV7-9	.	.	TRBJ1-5	CASSQDGGNNQPQHF	TGTGCCAGCAGCCAGGACGGGGGGAACAATCAGCCCCAGCATTTT
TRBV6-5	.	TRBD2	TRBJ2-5	CASSPTSGGEETQYF	TGTGCCAGCAGCCCGACTAGCGGGGGGGAAGAGACCCAGTACTTC
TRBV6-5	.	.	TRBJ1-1	CASRTGRETVAEAFF	TGTGCCAGCAGGACAGGCAGGGAGACTGTCGCTGAAGCTTTCTTT
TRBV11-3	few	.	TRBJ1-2	CASSLPGYGYTF	TGTGCCAGCAGCCTCCCAGGGTATGGCTACACCTTC
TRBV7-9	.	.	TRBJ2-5	CASNREQETQYF	TGTGCCAGCAACAGGGAGCAAGAGACCCAGTACTTC
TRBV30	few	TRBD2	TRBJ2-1	CAWSVGGSSYNEQFF	TGTGCCTGGAGTGTAGGCGGGAGCTCCTACAATGAGCAGTTCTTC
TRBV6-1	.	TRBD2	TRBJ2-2	CASSEAISGRAYGTGELFF	TGTGCCAGCAGTGAAGCTATTAGCGGGAGGGCCTATGGCACCGGGGAGCTGTTTTTT
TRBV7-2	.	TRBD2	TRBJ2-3	CASSLLFGVAGDPTDTQYF	TGTGCCAGCAGCTTATTATTTGGGGTAGCGGGGGACCCCACAGATACGCAGTATTTT
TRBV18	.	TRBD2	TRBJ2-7	CASSPNRLGLAGGLSYEQYF	TGTGCCAGCTCACCTAATCGACTGGGACTAGCGGGGGGGTTGTCCTACGAGCAGTACTTC
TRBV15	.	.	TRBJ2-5	CATSRDWAGAKETQYF	TGTGCCACCAGCAGAGATTGGGCGGGGGCGAAAGAGACCCAGTACTTC
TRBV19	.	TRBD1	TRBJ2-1	CATDLGTGDNEQFF	TGTGCCACCGATCTGGGGACAGGGGACAATGAGCAGTTCTTC
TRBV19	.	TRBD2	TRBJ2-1	CASSIGPTLAGGPDEQFF	TGTGCCAGTAGTATAGGGCCTACCCTAGCGGGAGGGCCCGATGAGCAGTTCTTC
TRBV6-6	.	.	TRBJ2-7	CASSSPDSDPPLEQYF	TGTGCCAGCAGTTCCCCGGACTCCGATCCCCCCCTCGAGCAGTACTTC
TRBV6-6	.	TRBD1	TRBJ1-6	CASRDRDDSPLHF	TGTGCCAGCAGGGACAGGGACGATTCACCCCTCCACTTT
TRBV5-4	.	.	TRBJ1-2	CASSLVGQRLYGYTF	TGTGCCAGCAGCTTGGTGGGACAACGTCTCTATGGCTACACCTTC
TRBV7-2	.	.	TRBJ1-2	CASSIPGQYYGYTF	TGTGCCAGCAGCATCCCTGGACAGTACTATGGCTACACCTTC
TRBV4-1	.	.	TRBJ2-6	CASSPMSSGANVLTF	TGCGCCAGCAGCCCGATGAGCTCTGGGGCCAACGTCCTGACTTTC
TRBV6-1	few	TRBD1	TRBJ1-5	CASIVTGSNQPQHF	TGTGCCAGCATAGTGACAGGGAGCAATCAGCCCCAGCATTTT
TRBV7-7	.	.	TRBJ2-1	CASSLGFAGVNEQFF	TGTGCCAGCAGCTTAGGTTTCGCCGGGGTTAATGAGCAGTTCTTC
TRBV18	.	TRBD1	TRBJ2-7	CASSSQGNEQYF	TGTGCCAGCTCATCACAGGGGAACGAGCAGTACTTC
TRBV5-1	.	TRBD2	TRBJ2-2	CASSLEGGTNTGELFF	TGCGCCAGCAGCTTGGAGGGAGGGACGAACACCGGGGAGCTGTTTTTT
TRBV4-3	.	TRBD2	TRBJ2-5	CASSQETSWGETQYF	TGCGCCAGCAGCCAGGAGACTAGCTGGGGAGAGACCCAGTACTTC
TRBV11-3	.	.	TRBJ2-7	CASSLSSGYEQYF	TGTGCCAGCAGCTTAAGTAGCGGCTACGAGCAGTACTTC
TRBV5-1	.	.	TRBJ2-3	CASRSQMGQDTQYF	TGCGCCAGCAGATCCCAAATGGGACAAGATACGCAGTATTTT
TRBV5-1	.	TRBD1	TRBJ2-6	CASRNPQGAGANVLTF	TGCGCCAGCAGGAACCCACAGGGGGCTGGGGCCAACGTCCTGACTTTC
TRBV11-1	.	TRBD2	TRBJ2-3	CASRREGTDTQYF	TGTGCCAGCCGCCGGGAGGGGACAGATACGCAGTATTTT
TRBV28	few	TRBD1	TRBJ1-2	CASSSWTGANYGYTF	TGTGCCAGCAGTTCCTGGACAGGGGCTAACTATGGCTACACCTTC
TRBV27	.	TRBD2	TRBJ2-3	CASRTGTSGLGGTDTQYF	TGTGCCAGCAGGACCGGGACTAGCGGGTTGGGAGGCACAGATACGCAGTATTTT
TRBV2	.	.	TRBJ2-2	CASSETIANTGELFF	TGTGCCAGCAGTGAAACTATCGCGAACACCGGGGAGCTGTTTTTT
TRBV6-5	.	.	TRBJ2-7	CASSYRDSESYEQYF	TGTGCCAGCAGTTACCGGGACTCCGAGTCCTACGAGCAGTACTTC
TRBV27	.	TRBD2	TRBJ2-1	CASTPPGLALASEQFF	TGTGCCAGCACCCCCCCGGGACTAGCCCTCGCGAGTGAGCAGTTCTTC
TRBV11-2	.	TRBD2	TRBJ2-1	CASSFTSGSHEQFF	TGTGCCAGCAGCTTTACTAGCGGGAGCCATGAGCAGTTCTTC
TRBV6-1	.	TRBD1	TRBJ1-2	CASSPRGQGNYGYTF	TGTGCCAGCAGTCCTCGTGGACAGGGGAACTATGGCTACACCTTC
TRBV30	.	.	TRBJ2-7	CAWSTGFAMGQYF	TGTGCCTGGAGTACAGGGTTCGCCATGGGGCAGTACTTC
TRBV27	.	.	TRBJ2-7	CASSLKGVGYEQYF	TGTGCCAGCAGTTTAAAGGGGGTCGGATACGAGCAGTACTTC
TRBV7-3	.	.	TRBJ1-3	CASSLSAGASGNTIYF	TGTGCCAGCAGCTTATCGGCAGGGGCCTCTGGAAACACCATATATTTT
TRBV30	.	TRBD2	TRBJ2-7	CAWTRLRTSGGAGDEQYF	TGTGCCTGGACCCGTCTTCGGACTAGCGGGGGGGCCGGCGACGAGCAGTACTTC
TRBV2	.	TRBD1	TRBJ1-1	CASRDREEGNTEAFF	TGTGCCAGCAGAGACAGGGAGGAAGGGAACACTGAAGCTTTCTTT
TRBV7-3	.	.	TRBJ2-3	CASSLNPRGTTDTQYF	TGTGCCAGCAGCTTAAACCCACGGGGGACCACAGATACGCAGTATTTT
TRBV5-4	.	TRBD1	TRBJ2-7	CASSVDRGHYEQYF	TGTGCCAGCAGCGTGGACAGGGGTCACTACGAGCAGTACTTC